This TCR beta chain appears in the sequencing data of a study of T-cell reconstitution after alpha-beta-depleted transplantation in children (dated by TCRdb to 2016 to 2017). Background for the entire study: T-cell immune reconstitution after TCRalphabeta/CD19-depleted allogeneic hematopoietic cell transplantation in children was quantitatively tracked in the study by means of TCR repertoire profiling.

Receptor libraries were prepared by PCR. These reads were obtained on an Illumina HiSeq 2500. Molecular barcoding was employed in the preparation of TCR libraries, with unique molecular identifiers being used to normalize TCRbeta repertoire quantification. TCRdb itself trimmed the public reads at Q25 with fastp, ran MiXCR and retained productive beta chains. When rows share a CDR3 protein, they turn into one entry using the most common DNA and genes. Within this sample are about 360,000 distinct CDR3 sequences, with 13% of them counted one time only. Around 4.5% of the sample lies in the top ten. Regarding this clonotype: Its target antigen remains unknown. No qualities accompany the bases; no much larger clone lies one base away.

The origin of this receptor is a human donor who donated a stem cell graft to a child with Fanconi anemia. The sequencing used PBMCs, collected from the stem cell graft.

The nucleotide sequence reads as follows: TGTGCCAGCTCACTCGAAACAGGGGACGCCCGGGGCTACACCTTC. This codes for CASSLETGDARGYTF. This receptor chain uses TRBV18 and TRBJ1-2; the junction holds 7 bases that match TRBD1. Trimming leaves V shorter by 4 bases and J shorter by 8 bases, with the junction holding 13 bases beyond the gene matches. The CDR3 spans 15 residues, from the cysteine through the phenylalanine. This entry keeps only the CDR3 DNA: 45 bases, framed from base 1. From the germline V gene, CDR1 is KGHSH and CDR2 is LQKENI. The reference TRBV18 and TRBJ1-2 proteins fill in what lies around the CDR3, so the full variable domain reads NAGVMQNPRHLVRRRGQEARLRCSPMKGHSHVYWYRQLPEEGLKFMVYLQKENIIDESGMPKERFSAEFPKEGPSILRIQQVVRGDSAAYFCASSLETGDARGYTFGSGTRLTVV.